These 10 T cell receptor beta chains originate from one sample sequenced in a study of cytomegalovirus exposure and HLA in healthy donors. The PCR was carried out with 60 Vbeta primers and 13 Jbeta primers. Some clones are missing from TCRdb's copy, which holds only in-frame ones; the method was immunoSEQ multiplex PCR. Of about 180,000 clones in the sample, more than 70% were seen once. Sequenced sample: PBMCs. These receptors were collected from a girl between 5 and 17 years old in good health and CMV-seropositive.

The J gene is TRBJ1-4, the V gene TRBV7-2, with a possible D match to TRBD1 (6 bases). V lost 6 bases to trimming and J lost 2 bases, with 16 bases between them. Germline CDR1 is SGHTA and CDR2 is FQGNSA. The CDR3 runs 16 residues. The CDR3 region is CASSPQGSRTNEKLFF. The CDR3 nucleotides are TGTGCCAGCAGTCCCCAGGGGTCAAGGACTAATGAAAAACTGTTTTTT.

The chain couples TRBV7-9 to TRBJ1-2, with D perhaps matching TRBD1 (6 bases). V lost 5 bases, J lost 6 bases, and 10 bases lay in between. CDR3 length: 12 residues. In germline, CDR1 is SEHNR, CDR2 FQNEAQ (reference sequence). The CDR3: CASSLTGNGYTF. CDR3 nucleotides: TGTGCCAGCAGCCTCACAGGGAATGGCTACACCTTC. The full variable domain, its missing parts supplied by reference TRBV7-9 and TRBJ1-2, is DTGVSQNPRHKITKRGQNVTFRCDPISEHNRLYWYRQTLGQGPEFLTYFQNEAQLEKSRLLSDRFSAERPKGSFSTLEIQRTEQGDSAMYLCASSLTGNGYTFGSGTRLTVV.

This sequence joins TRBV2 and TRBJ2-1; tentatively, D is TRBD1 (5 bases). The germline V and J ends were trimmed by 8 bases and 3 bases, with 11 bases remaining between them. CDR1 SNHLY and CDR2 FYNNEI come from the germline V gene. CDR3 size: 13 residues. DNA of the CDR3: TGTGCCAGCCTTAAGGACAACTACAATGAGCAGTTCTTC. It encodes CASLKDNYNEQFF.

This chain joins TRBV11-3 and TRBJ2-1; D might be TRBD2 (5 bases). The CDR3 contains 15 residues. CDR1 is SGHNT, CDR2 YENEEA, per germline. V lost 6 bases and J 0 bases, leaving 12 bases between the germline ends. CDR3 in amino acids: CASSRSGNSYNEQFF. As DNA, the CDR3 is TGTGCCAGCAGTCGAAGCGGCAACTCCTACAATGAGCAGTTCTTC.

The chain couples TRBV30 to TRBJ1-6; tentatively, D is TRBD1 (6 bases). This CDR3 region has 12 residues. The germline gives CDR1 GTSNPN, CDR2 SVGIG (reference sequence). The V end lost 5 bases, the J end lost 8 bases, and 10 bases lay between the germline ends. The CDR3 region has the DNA TGTGCCTGGTCGGACAGCCATTCACCCCTCCACTTT. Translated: CAWSDSHSPLHF.

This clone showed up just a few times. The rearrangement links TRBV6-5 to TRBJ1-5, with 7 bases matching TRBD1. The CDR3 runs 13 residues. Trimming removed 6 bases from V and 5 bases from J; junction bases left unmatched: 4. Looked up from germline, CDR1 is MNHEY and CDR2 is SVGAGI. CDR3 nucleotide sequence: TGTGCCAGCAGAACCACAGGGGATCAGCCCCAGCATTTT. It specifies CASRTTGDQPQHF.

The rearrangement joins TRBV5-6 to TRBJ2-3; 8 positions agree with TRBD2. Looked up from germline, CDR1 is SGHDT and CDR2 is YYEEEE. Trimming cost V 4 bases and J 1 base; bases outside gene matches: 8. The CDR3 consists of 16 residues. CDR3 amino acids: CASSNEGAGGTDTQYF. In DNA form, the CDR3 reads TGTGCCAGCAGCAACGAAGGAGCGGGAGGCACAGATACGCAGTATTTT.

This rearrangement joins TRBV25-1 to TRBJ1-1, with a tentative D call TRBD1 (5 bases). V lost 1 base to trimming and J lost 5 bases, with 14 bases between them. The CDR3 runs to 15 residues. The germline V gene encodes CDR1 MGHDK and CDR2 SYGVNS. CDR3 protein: CASSESGGVGTEAFF. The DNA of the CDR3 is TGTGCCAGCAGTGAATCGGGGGGAGTAGGGACTGAAGCTTTCTTT.

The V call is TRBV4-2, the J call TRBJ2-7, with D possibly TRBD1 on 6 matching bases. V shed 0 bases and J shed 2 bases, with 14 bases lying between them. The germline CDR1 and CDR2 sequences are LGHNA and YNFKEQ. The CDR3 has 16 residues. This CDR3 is CASSQELQGLPYEQYF. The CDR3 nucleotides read TGTGCCAGCAGCCAAGAATTACAGGGCTTGCCCTACGAGCAGTACTTC.

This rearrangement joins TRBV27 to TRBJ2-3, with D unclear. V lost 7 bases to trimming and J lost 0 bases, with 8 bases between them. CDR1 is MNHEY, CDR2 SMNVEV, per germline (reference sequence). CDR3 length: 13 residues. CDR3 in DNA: TGTGCCAGCAAGAGGCAAAGCACAGATACGCAGTATTTT. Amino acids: CASKRQSTDTQYF.